These 10 T cell receptor beta chains came from one sample sequenced in a study of control samples from healthy donors and cancer patients. Clones were read by immunoSEQ multiplex PCR, and TCRdb kept only the in-frame ones, dropping some. Here the sample spans approximately 220,000 clones, roughly 94% being singletons. Material for sequencing was blood. These receptors came from a man between 45 and 60 years old in good health.

The chain uses TRBV4-3 and TRBJ1-5; D unclear. This CDR3 has 13 amino acids. Trimming pared 0 bases from V and 4 bases from J, leaving 4 bases between. CDR1 and CDR2 (germline): LGHNA, YSLEER. CDR3 DNA sequence: TGCGCCAGCAGCCAAGACAGGAATCAGCCCCAGCATTTT. It specifies CASSQDRNQPQHF.

The rearrangement joins TRBV7-9 to TRBJ2-7; D tentatively reads TRBD1 or TRBD2 (6 bases each). Trimming took off 2 bases at V and 5 bases at J, with 13 bases between the two ends. The CDR3 covers 14 residues. Germline V CDR1 and CDR2: SEHNR, FQNEAQ (reference sequence). CDR3 region: CASSLRGVSDEQYF. The CDR3 DNA sequence: TGTGCCAGCAGCTTAAGGGGGGTCTCGGACGAGCAGTACTTC.

V and J are TRBV30 and TRBJ2-2, with D unresolved. This CDR3 is 14 amino acids long. CDR1 is GTSNPN, CDR2 SVGIG, per germline (reference sequence). Trimming removed 2 bases from V and 0 bases from J, with 7 bases in between. CDR3 in amino acids: CAWSPGPNTGELFF. The DNA for the CDR3 is TGTGCCTGGAGTCCCGGACCGAACACCGGGGAGCTGTTTTTT.

DNA for the CDR3: TGTGCCAGCAGCCCAAGCTGGACAGATACGCAGTATTTT. It yields the protein CASSPSWTDTQYF. The chain has TRBV7-2 and TRBJ2-3; D call uncertain. V shed 5 bases and J shed 3 bases, with 9 bases lying between them. The CDR3 is made up of 13 amino acids. Germline CDR1 is SGHTA and CDR2 is FQGNSA.

The chain joins TRBV6-1 to TRBJ1-2; a weak D match, TRBD1 (5 bases). CDR1 is MNHNS, CDR2 SASEGT, per germline. V lost 2 bases to trimming and J lost 8 bases, with 15 bases between them. CDR3 length: 14 residues. The CDR3 DNA reads TGTGCCAGCAGTGAACGAATAGGGACGGACGGCTACACCTTC. It yields the protein CASSERIGTDGYTF.

This chain uses TRBV7-2 with TRBJ2-6; D is tentatively TRBD1 or TRBD2 (6 bases each). Trimming removed 5 bases at V and 4 bases at J, with 15 bases between. This CDR3 is built from 16 residues. Germline V gene data show CDR1 as SGHTA and CDR2 as FQGNSA. In nucleotides, the CDR3 is TGTGCCAGCAGCCCATATGGGGGGCAAGGGGCCAACGTCCTGACTTTC. Translation: CASSPYGGQGANVLTF. The variable domain in full, completed from reference TRBV7-2 and TRBJ2-6, reads GAGVSQSPSNKVTEKGKDVELRCDPISGHTALYWYRQSLGQGLEFLIYFQGNSAPDKSGLPSDRFSAERTGGSVSTLTIQRTQQEDSAVYLCASSPYGGQGANVLTFGAGSRLTVL.

This sequence joins TRBV6-7 and TRBJ1-5, with D maybe TRBD1 (6 bases). TRBV6-7 is assigned to the ORF class and has an uncertain function. The CDR3 runs 15 residues. The ends were cut back, 10 bases at V and 6 bases at J, with 22 bases in the middle. The CDR3 sequence: CATFPGQKRGQPQHF. DNA of the CDR3: TGTGCCACGTTCCCGGGACAAAAAAGGGGTCAGCCCCAGCATTTT.

The gene calls are TRBV2 and TRBJ1-6, with 10 bases aligning to TRBD1. The CDR3 spans 15 residues. V was pared by 9 bases and J by 7 bases, with 9 bases of the junction left unmatched. From germline, CDR1 is SNHLY and CDR2 FYNNEI. The CDR3 loop is CARGTGAPRNSPLHF. CDR3 sequence (DNA): TGTGCCAGGGGGACAGGGGCCCCTCGGAATTCACCCCTCCACTTT. Full variable domain (remainder filled in from reference TRBV2 and TRBJ1-6): EPEVTQTPSHQVTQMGQEVILRCVPISNHLYFYWYRQILGQKVEFLVSFYNNEISEKSEIFDDQFSVERPDGSNFTLKIRSTKLEDSAMYFCARGTGAPRNSPLHFGNGTRLTVT.

This sequence joins TRBV19 and TRBJ2-3; D perhaps matches TRBD1 (5 bases). V shed 7 bases and J shed 2 bases, with 10 bases lying between them. The CDR3 totals 13 residues. Germline V lookup: CDR1 LNHDA, CDR2 SQIVND (reference sequence). The CDR3 loop is CASKMTDTDTQYF. Here the CDR3 DNA reads TGTGCCAGTAAGATGACAGACACAGATACGCAGTATTTT.

The sample holds one count of this clone. The gene calls are TRBV2 and TRBJ1-3; no definite D call. Germline CDR1 is SNHLY and CDR2 is FYNNEI. V lost 2 bases and J 8 bases, leaving 22 bases between the germline ends. This CDR3 contains 17 residues. Written as DNA, the CDR3 is TGTGCCAGCAGTGAAAGCCCTTCGATACGTCTCGTGGACACCATATATTTT. It translates to CASSESPSIRLVDTIYF.